This TCR beta chain was identified in a study of blood T cell repertoires in COVID-19. Study as a whole: Collection of acute and convalescent COVID-19 samples took place in the United States, Italy and Spain. T cells, B-cell-depleted T cells, or PBMCs provided the cDNA or gDNA that served as material.

CDR1 is LGHDT and CDR2 is YNNKEL in the germline V gene (reference sequence). This CDR3 comprises 11 residues. V lost 2 bases to trimming and J lost 10 bases, with 8 bases between them. Per the authors' pipeline: Counts of nucleated cells, estimated from reference gene primer amplification, were obtained. Profiled with immunoSEQ multiplex PCR; TCRdb holds only in-frame clones, not every one. Clone size and V and J calls were adopted from that table, with D and trimming inferred from the DNA. This sample has roughly 65,000 clones, with around 84% found just once. The sample taken for sequencing was peripheral blood. The clonotype comes from a middle-aged man with acute or convalescent COVID-19. V and J are TRBV3-1 (or the pseudogene TRBV3-2) and TRBJ1-1, with D unclear. DNA for the CDR3: TGTGCCAGCAGCCAATTCTCCAGAGCTTTCTTT. Protein: CASSQFSRAFF.